This TCR beta chain appears in the sequencing data of a study of blood T cells in healthy people across ages. Findings and caveats of the study: Any changes in expanded clonotypes were possibly confounded, as donor CMV status remained unknown. Diversity of TCR beta correlated strongly with naive T cell percentage.

A note on this clonotype: Its antigen is still unknown.

Drawn from each donor were around 10 milliliters of peripheral blood. For the second PCR, which ran for about 7 to 11 cycles, a sample-barcoded 5' primer and a J-beta primer mix were used. TCRdb re-called the 5' RACE reads with MiXCR, one entry per CDR3 protein. This table holds roughly 2 million distinct CDR3 sequences, around half found once. The receptor was isolated from a woman aged 40 to 50 in good health. The source material was blood.

The CDR3 coding sequence is TGTGCCAGCAGTGGGGAGTCCCCGCAGGATGGCTACACCTTC. As protein: CASSGESPQDGYTF. This chain joins TRBV12-3 or TRBV12-4 and TRBJ1-2, with D unresolved. The CDR3 has 14 residues. Between the trimmed V and J ends, which lost 5 bases and 6 bases, there was a span of 16 bases.